Each of the 20 T cell receptor beta chains below was sequenced from the same sample in a study of chemoradiotherapy in HPV16-positive cancers. Assay used: immunoSEQ multiplex PCR; TCRdb lists only in-frame clones, some missing. The profile shows tens of thousands of clones, around nine tenths of them singletons. This specimen was blood, taken from a patient who underwent chemoradiotherapy. The receptors come from a human donor with HPV-associated anogenital cancer.

This chain uses TRBV5-1 with TRBJ1-6; a possible D gene is TRBD1 (6 bases). Trimming cost V 1 base and J 5 bases, with 7 bases left between them. This CDR3 has 14 amino acids. Germline CDR1 and CDR2: SGHRS and YFSETQ. In DNA, the CDR3 is TGCGCCAGCAGCTTGAGGGGGAATAATTCACCCCTCCACTTT. Amino acid sequence: CASSLRGNNSPLHF.

The chain is built from TRBV5-6 and TRBJ2-5; the D is unclear. CDR3 size: 12 residues. Germline V gene lookup returns CDR1 SGHDT and CDR2 YYEEEE. Trimming cost V 6 bases and J 0 bases, with 6 bases left between them. The CDR3 sequence: CASNRYQETQYF. The CDR3 DNA sequence: TGTGCCAGCAACCGCTACCAAGAGACCCAGTACTTC.

The J gene is TRBJ1-3, the V gene TRBV6-5; TRBD1 matches 7 bases. V lost 4 bases and J lost 0; bases outside the gene matches: 3. CDR3 length: 15 residues. Per germline, CDR1 MNHEY and CDR2 SVGAGI. Here the CDR3 reads CASSSTGLSGNTIYF. Written as DNA, the CDR3 is TGTGCCAGCAGTTCGACAGGGCTCTCTGGAAACACCATATATTTT.

The chain has TRBV27 and TRBJ1-4; D call uncertain. The germline V gene has CDR1 MNHEY and CDR2 SMNVEV (reference sequence). The V end was cut by 6 bases, the J end by 5 bases, with 16 bases between. The CDR3 sequence is 15 residues long. The CDR3 is CASSNPREENEKLFF. The CDR3 region has the DNA TGTGCCAGCAGCAATCCCAGAGAGGAAAATGAAAAACTGTTTTTT.

The chain has TRBV7-2 and TRBJ1-5; TRBD1 matches 7 bases. The CDR3 extends over 14 amino acids. Germline CDR1 is SGHTA and CDR2 is FQGNSA. Germline trimming cut 1 base from V and 8 bases from J; bases unmatched to any gene: 5. This CDR3 is CASSLERGPKPQHF. DNA for the CDR3: TGTGCCAGCAGCTTAGAAAGGGGGCCGAAGCCCCAGCATTTT.

The V gene is TRBV19, the J gene TRBJ2-7, with D possibly matching TRBD1 (6 bases). The germline gives CDR1 LNHDA, CDR2 SQIVND (reference sequence). The CDR3 extends over 14 amino acids. V gave up 8 bases and J gave up 5 bases, with 19 bases separating them. CDR3 sequence: CASSQGTAYHEQYF. CDR3 DNA: TGTGCCAGTTCTCAGGGGACGGCCTACCACGAGCAGTACTTC.

This rearrangement joins TRBV4-3 to TRBJ1-4; D is unresolved. This CDR3 is 14 amino acids long. Trimming took off 8 bases at V and 3 bases at J, with 13 bases between the two ends. Germline V lookup: CDR1 LGHNA, CDR2 YSLEER. The CDR3 protein is CASGTGRSNEKLFF. The CDR3 nucleotides are TGCGCCAGCGGCACGGGGAGATCTAATGAAAAACTGTTTTTT.

This clone was counted only a few times. CDR3 residues: CASSQDTGAGGYTF. CDR3 nucleotide sequence: TGCGCCAGCAGCCAAGATACAGGGGCAGGTGGCTACACCTTC. The chain employs TRBV4-3 and TRBJ1-2; TRBD1 matches 7 bases. Looked up from germline, CDR1 is LGHNA and CDR2 is YSLEER. The CDR3 sequence is 14 residues long. V shed 0 bases and J 7 bases; nucleotides not matched to a gene: 5.

This chain connects TRBV5-4 to TRBJ2-7; TRBD1 is a possible D gene (6 bases). Looked up from germline, CDR1 is SGHNT and CDR2 is YYREEE (reference sequence). The CDR3 contains 14 residues. V was cut by 4 bases and J by 5 bases, with 16 bases left in between. The CDR3 sequence is CASSQGHRLHEQYF. As DNA, the CDR3 is TGTGCCAGCAGCCAGGGACATAGGCTCCACGAGCAGTACTTC.

V and J are TRBV19 and TRBJ2-5; weak D call: TRBD2 (5 bases). The CDR3 loop spans 18 amino acids. The V and J ends lost 5 bases and 5 bases respectively, with 27 bases between them. Germline CDR1 LNHDA, CDR2 SQIVND (reference sequence). CDR3 amino acids: CASSPPGLTRGPGETQYF. The CDR3 DNA reads TGTGCCAGTAGTCCCCCGGGTCTAACCCGTGGGCCGGGGGAGACCCAGTACTTC.

The chain has TRBV7-8 and TRBJ2-1, with no clear D. CDR1 and CDR2 (germline): SGHVS, FQNEAQ. CDR3 length: 14 amino acids. V was cut by 2 bases and J by 10 bases, with 15 bases left in between. Here the CDR3 DNA reads TGTGCCAGCAGCTTATCTCAGACCGCCTCCGAGCAGTTCTTC. Protein product: CASSLSQTASEQFF.

This chain connects TRBV9 to TRBJ2-5; the D is unclear. This CDR3 is built from 14 residues. V lost 0 bases to trimming and J lost 5 bases, with 11 bases between them. Germline lookup yields CDR1 SGDLS and CDR2 YYNGEE. CDR3 sequence: CASSVEVPWETQYF. The CDR3 region has the DNA TGTGCCAGCAGCGTAGAGGTCCCTTGGGAGACCCAGTACTTC.

Here the CDR3 DNA reads TGTGCCAGCTCACCGAGAGGGACAGGGGACTATGGCTACACCTTC. This encodes CASSPRGTGDYGYTF. The gene calls are TRBV18 and TRBJ1-2; 10 bases match TRBD1. The length of the CDR3 is 15 residues. Germline trimming cut 3 bases from V and 3 bases from J; bases unmatched to any gene: 4. Germline CDR1 reads KGHSH; CDR2 reads LQKENI. Drawing the rest from reference TRBV18 and TRBJ1-2, the complete variable domain is NAGVMQNPRHLVRRRGQEARLRCSPMKGHSHVYWYRQLPEEGLKFMVYLQKENIIDESGMPKERFSAEFPKEGPSILRIQQVVRGDSAAYFCASSPRGTGDYGYTFGSGTRLTVV.

The V gene is TRBV7-2, the J gene TRBJ1-1; D is perhaps TRBD1 (6 bases). Germline V gene data show CDR1 as SGHTA and CDR2 as FQGNSA. The V and J ends lost 1 base and 6 bases respectively, with 15 bases between them. This CDR3 has 15 amino acids. The CDR3 DNA sequence: TGTGCCAGCAGCTTAGGCCGGGGGGCGCGGGCTGAAGCTTTCTTT. Translated, it gives CASSLGRGARAEAFF.

V is TRBV4-2 and J is TRBJ2-7; unclear D gene. This CDR3 has 13 residues. The germline CDR1 and CDR2 sequences are LGHNA and YNFKEQ. The ends were cut back, 1 base at V and 4 bases at J, with 8 bases in the middle. The CDR3 DNA follows: TGTGCCAGCAGCCAAGTCGGAGAGTACGAGCAGTACTTC. Translated: CASSQVGEYEQYF.

The CDR3 loop is CASSPDRGFNQPQHF. The CDR3 nucleotides are TGTGCCAGCAGCCCGGACAGGGGATTCAATCAGCCCCAGCATTTT. The gene calls are TRBV7-6 and TRBJ1-5, with 9 bases aligning to TRBD1. There are 15 residues in the CDR3. Germline CDR1 SGHVS, CDR2 FNYEAQ. Losses at the gene ends were 5 bases for V and 3 bases for J; bases not matched to a gene: 5.

The chain couples TRBV5-6 to TRBJ2-3; D is uncertain. The CDR3 contains 12 residues. Trimming left V 2 bases short and J 7 bases short, with 8 bases between. From germline, CDR1 is SGHDT and CDR2 YYEEEE. This CDR3 reads CASSLGEYTQYF. In DNA, the CDR3 is TGTGCCAGCAGCTTAGGTGAATATACGCAGTATTTT. The full variable domain, rest sourced from reference TRBV5-6 and TRBJ2-3, is DAGVTQSPTHLIKTRGQQVTLRCSPKSGHDTVSWYQQALGQGPQFIFQYYEEEERQRGNFPDRFSGHQFPNYSSELNVNALLLGDSALYLCASSLGEYTQYFGPGTRLTVL.

The chain links TRBV4-3 to TRBJ1-6, with D maybe TRBD1 (5 bases). The ends were cut back, 1 base at V and 5 bases at J, with 9 bases in the middle. The germline gives CDR1 LGHNA, CDR2 YSLEER. This CDR3 contains 15 residues. CDR3 in amino acids: CASSQGGRDNSPLHF. In DNA form, the CDR3 reads TGCGCCAGCAGCCAAGGGGGCAGGGATAATTCACCCCTCCACTTT.

The V call is TRBV7-2, the J call TRBJ1-2; a possible D gene is TRBD1 (6 bases). This CDR3 region has 16 residues. Germline V gene lookup returns CDR1 SGHTA and CDR2 FQGNSA. Trimming took 2 bases from V and 8 from J, leaving 21 bases between them. The CDR3: CASSLRGATGAGGYTF. In DNA form, the CDR3 reads TGTGCCAGCAGCTTAAGGGGGGCAACGGGAGCCGGAGGCTACACCTTC.

CDR3 nucleotide sequence: TGCGCCAGCAGCTCACCGGCCCCCTCGGGTGAAGCTTTCTTT. This encodes CASSSPAPSGEAFF. The chain combines TRBV5-1 with TRBJ1-1; D remains ambiguous. V gave up 3 bases and J gave up 7 bases, with 16 bases separating them. The CDR3 runs 14 residues. Germline V gene lookup returns CDR1 SGHRS and CDR2 YFSETQ.